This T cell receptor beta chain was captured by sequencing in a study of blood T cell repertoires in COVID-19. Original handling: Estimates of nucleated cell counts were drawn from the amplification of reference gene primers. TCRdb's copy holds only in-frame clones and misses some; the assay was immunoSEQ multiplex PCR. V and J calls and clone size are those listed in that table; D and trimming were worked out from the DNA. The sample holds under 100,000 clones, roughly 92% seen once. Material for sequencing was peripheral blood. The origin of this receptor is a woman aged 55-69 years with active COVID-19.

The CDR3 here is CASSSGTGRYTGELFF. In nucleotides, the CDR3 is TGTGCCAGCAGCTCCGGGACAGGGCGGTACACCGGGGAGCTGTTTTTT. This chain uses TRBV3-1 (or the pseudogene TRBV3-2) with TRBJ2-2, with 9 bases that match TRBD1. The CDR3 is 16 residues long. V shed 5 bases, J shed 3 bases, and the junction held 7 bases outside the gene matches. Germline values: CDR1 LGHDT, CDR2 YNNKEL (reference sequence).